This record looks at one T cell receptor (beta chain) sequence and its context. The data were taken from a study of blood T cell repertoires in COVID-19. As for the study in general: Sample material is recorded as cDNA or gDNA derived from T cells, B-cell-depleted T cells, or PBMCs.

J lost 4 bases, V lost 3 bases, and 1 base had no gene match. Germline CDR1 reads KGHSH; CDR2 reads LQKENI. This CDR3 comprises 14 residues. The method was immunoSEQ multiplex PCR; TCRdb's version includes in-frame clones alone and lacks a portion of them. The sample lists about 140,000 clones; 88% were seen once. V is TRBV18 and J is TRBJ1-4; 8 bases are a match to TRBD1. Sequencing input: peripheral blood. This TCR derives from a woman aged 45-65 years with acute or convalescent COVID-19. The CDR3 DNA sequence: TGTGCCAGCTCACCGACAGGGGTTAATGAAAAACTGTTTTTT. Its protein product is CASSPTGVNEKLFF.